This passage covers 2 T cell receptor beta chains from one sample sequenced in a study of regulatory T cells in long-lasting Graves disease (dated by TCRdb to about 2021). The library came from multiplex PCR. Instrument on record: Illumina HiSeq 4000. CDR3 regions were amplified by Arm-PCR with iRepertoire HTBI primers to construct TCR beta libraries. The public reads were run again by TCRdb, first through fastp at Q25 and then through MiXCR, and only productive beta chains were kept. Rows matching on CDR3 protein sequence are summarized as one entry with the most common DNA and genes. The table for this sample lists roughly 360,000 distinct CDR3 sequences; 12% of them were counted only once. Together, the top ten hold about 19% of the sample. The sample's time point label is to be understood as: newly diagnosed GD, antithyroid drugs for less than 3 months. RNA was extracted from PBMCs in TRIzol for both TCR sequencing and RNA sequencing.

The same sample was also used in a study of T cells in Graves' hyperthyroidism and ophthalmopathy.

The sample was peripheral blood mononuclear cells (PBMCs), taken at new diagnosis, from a patient treated with antithyroid drugs. Receptor source: a woman younger than 35 with Graves disease. Donor details come from another sample of the same person, matched by shared clones.

The rearrangement joins TRBV9 to TRBJ2-5, with TRBD2 matching 9 bases. CDR1 and CDR2 from the germline V gene are SGDLS and YYNGEE. This CDR3 region has 13 residues. Trimming took 6 bases from V and 2 from J; bases not matched to a gene: 2. The CDR3 sequence: CASNLAGQETQYF. CDR3 sequence (DNA): TGTGCCAGCAATCTAGCGGGACAAGAGACCCAGTACTTC.

Many counts were recorded for this clonotype. The chain has TRBV7-2 and TRBJ2-7; 12 nucleotides line up with TRBD2. The V gene's germline CDR1 is SGHTA and CDR2 FQGNSA. The CDR3 sequence is 17 residues long. The junction had 15 bases not matched to a gene; V was cut back by 5 bases and J by 7 bases. The CDR3 DNA follows: TGTGCCAGCAGCCCGGCCAATTCGCTTCTAGCGGGAGGGGAGCAGTACTTC. Translation: CASSPANSLLAGGEQYF.